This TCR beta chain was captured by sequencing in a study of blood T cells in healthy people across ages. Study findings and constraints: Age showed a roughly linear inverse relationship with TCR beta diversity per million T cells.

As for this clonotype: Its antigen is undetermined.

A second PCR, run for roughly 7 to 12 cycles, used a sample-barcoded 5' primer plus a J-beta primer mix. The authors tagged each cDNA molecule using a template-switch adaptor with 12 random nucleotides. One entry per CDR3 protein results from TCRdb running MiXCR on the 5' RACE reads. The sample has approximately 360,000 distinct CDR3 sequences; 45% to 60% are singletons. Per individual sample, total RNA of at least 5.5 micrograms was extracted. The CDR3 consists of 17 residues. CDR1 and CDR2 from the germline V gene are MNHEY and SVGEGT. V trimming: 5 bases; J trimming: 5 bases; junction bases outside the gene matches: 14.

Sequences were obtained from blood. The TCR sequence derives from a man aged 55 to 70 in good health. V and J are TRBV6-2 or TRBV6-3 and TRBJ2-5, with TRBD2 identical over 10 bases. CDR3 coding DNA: TGTGCCAGCAGTAACGTTCCTAGCGGGAGCCATGTGGAGACCCAGTACTTC. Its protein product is CASSNVPSGSHVETQYF.